This T cell receptor (beta chain) was identified during a study of T cells in Graves' hyperthyroidism and ophthalmopathy. The TCR beta CDR3 regions underwent amplification using RNA transcripts as the source. In the first-round RT-PCR of the TCR CDR3, the HTBI primer set was used. TCRdb passed the multiplex PCR reads through MiXCR, listing each CDR3 protein once. The sample yields around 340,000 distinct CDR3 sequences, 15% to 20% seen once. For the diagnoses, clinical symptoms, serum thyroxine and TRAb, thyroid ultrasound and orbital computed tomography were used. Source material for PBMCs was about 10 ml fresh peripheral blood. This clonotype was counted many times. What it recognizes is unknown. The CDR3 runs to 17 residues. After removal of 4 bases from V and 3 bases from J, the junction contained 8 bases not matched to a gene. Germline CDR1 and CDR2: MNHNS and SASEGT. Study results and caveats: The model predicted ophthalmopathy a median roughly six months before onset.

V gene TRBV6-1 combines with J gene TRBJ2-7; TRBD2 matches at 14 bases. Input material: blood. The receptor comes from a woman aged 25 to 39 with Graves' hyperthyroidism that later progressed to Graves' ophthalmopathy. CDR3 sequence: CASSVPGLAGEIYEQYF. In DNA form, the CDR3 reads TGTGCCAGCAGTGTGCCGGGACTAGCGGGGGAAATCTACGAGCAGTACTTC.